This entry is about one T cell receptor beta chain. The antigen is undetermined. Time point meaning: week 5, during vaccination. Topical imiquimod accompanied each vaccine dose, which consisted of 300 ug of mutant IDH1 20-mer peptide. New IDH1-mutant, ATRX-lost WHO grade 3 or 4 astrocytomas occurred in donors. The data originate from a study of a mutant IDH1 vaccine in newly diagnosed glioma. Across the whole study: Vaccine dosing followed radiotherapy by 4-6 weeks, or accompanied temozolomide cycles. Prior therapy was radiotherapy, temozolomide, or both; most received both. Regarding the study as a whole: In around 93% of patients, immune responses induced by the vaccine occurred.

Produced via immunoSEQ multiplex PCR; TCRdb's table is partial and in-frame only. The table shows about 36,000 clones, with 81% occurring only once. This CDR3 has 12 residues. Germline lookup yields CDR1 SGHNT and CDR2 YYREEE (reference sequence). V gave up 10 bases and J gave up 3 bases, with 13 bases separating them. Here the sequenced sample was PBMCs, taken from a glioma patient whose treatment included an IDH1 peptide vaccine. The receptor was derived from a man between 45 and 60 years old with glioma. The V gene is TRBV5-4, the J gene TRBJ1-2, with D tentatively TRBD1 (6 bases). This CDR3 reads CASTAGDYGYTF. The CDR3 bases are TGTGCCTCGACCGCAGGGGACTATGGCTACACCTTC.